Presented here are 27 T cell receptor beta chains from one specimen sequenced in a study of cytomegalovirus exposure and HLA in healthy donors. The PCR employed 60 Vbeta primers together with 13 Jbeta primers. Measured with immunoSEQ multiplex PCR; TCRdb has only the in-frame clones, and not every one. The sample yields over 90,000 clones, around 78% seen once. The sample was PBMCs. These receptors all come from a man in his forties in good health and CMV-seronegative.

The chain combines TRBV29-1 with TRBJ2-1, with 10 bases lining up with TRBD2. With 6 bases clipped from V and 8 bases from J, the junction kept 16 bases outside the gene matches. Germline V CDR1 and CDR2: SQVTM, ANQGSEA. CDR3 size: 16 residues. CDR3 sequence: CSVGFNSGGIGDEQFF. The CDR3 DNA follows: TGCAGCGTGGGGTTTAATAGCGGGGGGATAGGCGATGAGCAGTTCTTC.

This rearrangement joins TRBV5-1 to TRBJ1-2; the D is unclear. The germline V gene has CDR1 SGHRS and CDR2 YFSETQ. This CDR3 has 15 amino acids. Trimming cost V 2 bases and J 2 bases, with 13 bases left between them. The CDR3 nucleotides are TGCGCCAGCAGCTTAGAAAGGGAGAGAAACTATGGCTACACCTTC. Protein: CASSLERERNYGYTF.

The chain is built from TRBV2 and TRBJ2-1, with 12 bases identical to TRBD2. Trimming took 6 bases from V and 10 from J; bases not matched to a gene: 10. The CDR3 covers 15 residues. CDR1 is SNHLY, CDR2 FYNNEI, per germline. The CDR3 DNA is TGTGCCAGCAGATGGAAGACTAGCGGGGGCCCGGAGCAGTTCTTC. This codes for CASRWKTSGGPEQFF.

This clone has only one observation. V is TRBV6-5 and J is TRBJ1-1, with 10 bases aligning to TRBD1. The CDR3 has 13 residues. The V gene end was trimmed by 4 bases and the J gene end by 8 bases; junction bases not matched to a gene: 4. Germline loops: CDR1 MNHEY, CDR2 SVGAGI. Written as DNA, the CDR3 is TGTGCCAGCAGTTCCGGGACAGGGGTGGAAGCTTTCTTT. The encoded protein is CASSSGTGVEAFF.

V and J are TRBV2 and TRBJ1-4; D perhaps matches TRBD1 (6 bases). The germline gives CDR1 SNHLY, CDR2 FYNNEI. V was pared by 6 bases and J by 4 bases, with 15 bases between. The CDR3 loop spans 15 amino acids. The CDR3 loop is CASRRPGQINEKLFF. The CDR3 coding sequence is TGTGCCAGCAGGAGACCGGGACAAATTAATGAAAAACTGTTTTTT.

V is TRBV2 and J is TRBJ2-3; TRBD2 aligns across 8 bases. The CDR3 sequence is 12 residues long. Trimming cost V 11 bases and J 2 bases; bases outside gene matches: 3. CDR1 is SNHLY, CDR2 FYNNEI, per germline. In DNA form, the CDR3 reads TGTGCCGGCGGGGGGCTCACAGATACGCAGTATTTT. It encodes CAGGGLTDTQYF.

V and J are TRBV7-9 and TRBJ2-1, with 12 bases fitting TRBD2. The CDR3 has 16 amino acids. CDR1 and CDR2 (germline): SEHNR, FQNEAQ (reference sequence). V trimming: 5 bases; J trimming: 10 bases; junction bases outside the gene matches: 12. CDR3 nucleotide sequence: TGTGCCAGCAGCCTAGGGACTAGCGGGTTGCCCAGCGAGCAGTTCTTC. Protein sequence: CASSLGTSGLPSEQFF.

The chain is built from TRBV27 and TRBJ2-3; D perhaps matches TRBD1 (6 bases). This CDR3 is 13 amino acids long. Looked up from germline, CDR1 is MNHEY and CDR2 is SMNVEV (reference sequence). Trimming pared 3 bases from V and 3 bases from J, leaving 7 bases between. CDR3 region: CASSFQGTDTQYF. Written as DNA, the CDR3 is TGTGCCAGCAGTTTCCAGGGGACAGATACGCAGTATTTT.

The rearrangement joins TRBV5-6 to TRBJ2-5, with 13 bases fitting TRBD2. V dropped 3 bases and J dropped 4; count of bases not matched to a gene: 3. CDR1 is SGHDT, CDR2 YYEEEE, per germline. The CDR3 spans 15 residues. The CDR3 region has the DNA TGTGCCAGCAGCTGGACTAGCGGGGGTAGAGAGACCCAGTACTTC. This translates into CASSWTSGGRETQYF.

The chain has TRBV7-2 and TRBJ1-2; D might be TRBD1 (5 bases). The CDR3 has 14 amino acids. The germline V gene encodes CDR1 SGHTA and CDR2 FQGNSA. V lost 1 base to trimming and J lost 7 bases, with 13 bases between them. Here the CDR3 DNA reads TGTGCCAGCAGCTTAGAGCCGGGGGTTTCTGGCTACACCTTC. Translated, it gives CASSLEPGVSGYTF.

The V gene is TRBV19, the J gene TRBJ1-2; the match to TRBD1 covers 7 bases. V was pared by 5 bases and J by 2 bases, with 8 bases of the junction left unmatched. Germline values: CDR1 LNHDA, CDR2 SQIVND (reference sequence). The length of the CDR3 is 15 residues. The CDR3, as DNA: TGTGCCAGTAGTCAAGGGACAGCCACGAACTATGGCTACACCTTC. Amino acids: CASSQGTATNYGYTF.

This clone occurred once. The chain has TRBV5-1 and TRBJ1-1, with 9 bases matching TRBD1. J lost 4 bases, V lost 1 base, and 2 bases had no gene match. In germline, CDR1 is SGHRS, CDR2 YFSETQ. The CDR3 has 14 amino acids. The CDR3 sequence: CASSLLTGGTEAFF. The CDR3 nucleotides are TGCGCCAGCAGCTTGTTGACAGGGGGCACTGAAGCTTTCTTT. Based on the CDR3 plus reference TRBV5-1 and TRBJ1-1, the full variable domain is KAGVTQTPRYLIKTRGQQVTLSCSPISGHRSVSWYQQTPGQGLQFLFEYFSETQRNKGNFPGRFSGRQFSNSRSEMNVSTLELGDSALYLCASSLLTGGTEAFFGQGTRLTVV.

With regard to this clone: Other nucleotide sequences in the sample specify the same CDR3. The chain couples TRBV5-1 to TRBJ1-1; D ambiguous. Germline V gene data show CDR1 as SGHRS and CDR2 as YFSETQ. This CDR3 has 14 amino acids. V was pared by 2 bases and J by 3 bases, with 11 bases between. The CDR3 DNA reads TGCGCCAGCAGCTTTTCGGGGAGGGACACTGAAGCTTTCTTT. It is translated as CASSFSGRDTEAFF.

The chain recombines TRBV27 with TRBJ2-5, with D maybe TRBD1 (5 bases). With 0 bases removed from V and 5 bases from J, the gap between germline ends came to 13 bases. CDR3 length: 15 amino acids. Germline CDR1 and CDR2: MNHEY and SMNVEV (reference sequence). CDR3: CASSLSFWGPETQYF. CDR3 nucleotides: TGTGCCAGCAGTTTATCTTTCTGGGGCCCGGAGACCCAGTACTTC.

This clone was detected only a few times. The genes are TRBV30 and TRBJ2-7, with D maybe TRBD1 (7 bases). Trimming took off 3 bases at V and 7 bases at J, with 28 bases between the two ends. Per germline, CDR1 GTSNPN and CDR2 SVGIG (reference sequence). The CDR3 loop spans 17 amino acids. The CDR3 DNA sequence: TGTGCCTGGAGGGAGGGGAACCGGGGACAGTCCCCACTGGAGCAGTACTTC. Its translation is CAWREGNRGQSPLEQYF.

As concerns this clone: The junction and the germline gene differ at one end; a read error may be behind it. The chain uses TRBV7-9 and TRBJ1-4; tentatively, D is TRBD1 (6 bases). The germline V gene encodes CDR1 SEHNR and CDR2 FQNEAQ (reference sequence). The CDR3 has 14 residues. The CDR3 coding sequence is TGTGCCAGCAGCCCCGCCGGACAGTTGGAAAAGCTGTTTTTT. Amino acid sequence: CASSPAGQLEKLFF.

The chain employs TRBV30 and TRBJ2-7, with 11 bases identical to TRBD2. J gave up 0 bases and V 6 bases, and 7 bases lay outside the gene matches. The CDR3 has 15 amino acids. Germline CDR1 is GTSNPN and CDR2 is SVGIG (reference sequence). CDR3 coding DNA: TGTGCCTGCGAGACTAGCGGGGCCAGCTCCTACGAGCAGTACTTC. Its protein is CACETSGASSYEQYF.

This CDR3 reads CASSSGTGSKSSYNEQFF. The CDR3, as DNA: TGTGCCAGCAGTTCCGGGACAGGTTCGAAGAGCTCCTACAATGAGCAGTTCTTC. The chain couples TRBV2 to TRBJ2-1, with 8 positions matching TRBD1. Trimming cost V 5 bases and J 0 bases; bases outside gene matches: 12. CDR3 length: 18 residues. Germline V CDR1 and CDR2: SNHLY, FYNNEI.

The chain uses TRBV9 and TRBJ2-2; D perhaps matches TRBD2 (6 bases). Germline V gene data show CDR1 as SGDLS and CDR2 as YYNGEE. The ends were cut back, 3 bases at V and 3 bases at J, with 18 bases in the middle. This CDR3 is 17 amino acids long. This chain's CDR3 is CASSAPRDSPDTGELFF. The CDR3, as DNA: TGTGCCAGCAGCGCGCCTCGGGACTCCCCCGACACCGGGGAGCTGTTTTTT.

CDR3 bases: TGCAGCGTTGACCCCGGGGGGGACTTGGAGACCCAGTACTTC. Its protein product is CSVDPGGDLETQYF. The rearrangement links TRBV29-1 to TRBJ2-5; 8 bases are a match to TRBD2. Germline values: CDR1 SQVTM, CDR2 ANQGSEA. This CDR3 contains 14 residues. Losses at the gene ends were 3 bases for V and 5 bases for J; bases not matched to a gene: 8.

The CDR3 DNA sequence: TGTGCCAGCAGCCCAAGCGGGACGGGGATTCAGGAAAAACTGTTTTTT. It translates to CASSPSGTGIQEKLFF. This chain connects TRBV7-8 to TRBJ1-4; D may be TRBD1 (5 bases). The V end lost 5 bases, the J end lost 8 bases, and 21 bases lay between the germline ends. This CDR3 has 16 residues. Germline lookup yields CDR1 SGHVS and CDR2 FQNEAQ. Filled out from reference TRBV7-8 and TRBJ1-4, the complete variable domain reads GAGVSQSPRYKVAKRGQDVALRCDPISGHVSLFWYQQALGQGPEFLTYFQNEAQLDKSGLPSDRFFAERPEGSVSTLKIQRTQQEDSAVYLCASSPSGTGIQEKLFFGSGTQLSVL.

The rearrangement joins TRBV9 to TRBJ1-1; 7 nucleotides match TRBD1. This CDR3 is built from 17 residues. CDR1 is SGDLS and CDR2 is YYNGEE in the germline V gene. V gave up 0 bases and J gave up 1 base; unmatched junction bases: 9. In nucleotides, the CDR3 is TGTGCCAGCAGCGTAGCTTCGGGACAGCTACAGAACACTGAAGCTTTCTTT. This sequence encodes CASSVASGQLQNTEAFF.

This clone was detected only a few times. The genes are TRBV30 and TRBJ1-1; D is unresolved. Trimming removed 1 base from V and 5 bases from J, with 11 bases in between. The CDR3 has 13 residues. Germline CDR1 GTSNPN, CDR2 SVGIG (reference sequence). DNA for the CDR3: TGTGCCTGGAGTGCGGAGGGCTGGACTGAAGCTTTCTTT. This gives the protein CAWSAEGWTEAFF.

V gene TRBV7-2 combines with J gene TRBJ1-5; D may be TRBD1 (5 bases). This CDR3 has 15 residues. Germline CDR1 is SGHTA and CDR2 is FQGNSA. V dropped 4 bases and J dropped 0 bases, with 10 bases sitting between them. CDR3 amino acids: CASSSRGGSNQPQHF. The DNA for the CDR3 is TGTGCCAGCAGCTCTAGGGGTGGTAGCAATCAGCCCCAGCATTTT.

This rearrangement joins TRBV6-5 to TRBJ1-6, with D unresolved. The CDR3 has 16 residues. V gave up 2 bases and J gave up 8 bases, with 16 bases separating them. Germline assignment: CDR1 MNHEY and CDR2 SVGAGI. The CDR3 bases are TGTGCCAGCAGTTACAACGGGAACCCCGGGGATTCACCCCTCCACTTT. As protein: CASSYNGNPGDSPLHF.

The chain carries TRBV18 and TRBJ2-3; 15 bases fit TRBD2. CDR1 and CDR2 from the germline V gene are KGHSH and LQKENI. This CDR3 contains 18 residues. The trim removed 3 bases at V and 5 bases at J, leaving 9 bases unmatched. CDR3 residues: CASSPTGTSGGFRDTQYF. CDR3 DNA sequence: TGTGCCAGCTCACCCACCGGGACTAGCGGGGGGTTTCGAGATACGCAGTATTTT.

The chain has TRBV11-1 and TRBJ2-5; 7 bases are a match to TRBD1. The V and J ends lost 3 bases and 5 bases, in that order; junction bases with no gene match: 9. This CDR3 region has 15 residues. Looked up from germline, CDR1 is SGHAT and CDR2 is FQDESV (reference sequence). The CDR3 spells CASSFFQGVGETQYF. As DNA, the CDR3 is TGTGCCAGCAGCTTTTTCCAGGGGGTTGGGGAGACCCAGTACTTC.